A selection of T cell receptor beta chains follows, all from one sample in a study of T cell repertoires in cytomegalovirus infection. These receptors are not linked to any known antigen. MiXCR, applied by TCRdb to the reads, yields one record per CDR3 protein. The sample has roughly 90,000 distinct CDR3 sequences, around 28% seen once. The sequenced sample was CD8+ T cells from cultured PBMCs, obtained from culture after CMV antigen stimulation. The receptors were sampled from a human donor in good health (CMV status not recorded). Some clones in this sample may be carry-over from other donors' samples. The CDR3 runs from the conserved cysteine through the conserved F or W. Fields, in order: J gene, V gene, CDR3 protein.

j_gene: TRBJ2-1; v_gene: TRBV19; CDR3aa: CASSAGQGQFF
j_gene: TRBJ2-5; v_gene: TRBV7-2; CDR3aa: CASSLVGSQETQYF
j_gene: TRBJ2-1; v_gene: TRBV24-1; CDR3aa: CATSLWGNEQFF
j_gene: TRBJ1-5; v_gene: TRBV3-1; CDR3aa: CASSQGESDGNQPQHF
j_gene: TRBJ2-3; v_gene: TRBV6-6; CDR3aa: CASSPQGLAITDTQYF
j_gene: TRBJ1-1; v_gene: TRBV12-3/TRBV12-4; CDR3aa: CASRTLSAGLNTEAFF
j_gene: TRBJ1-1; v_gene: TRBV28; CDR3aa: CASSHRGTEKNWFWAFF
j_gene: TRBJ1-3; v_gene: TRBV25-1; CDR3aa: CASSVDRPAVGNTIYF
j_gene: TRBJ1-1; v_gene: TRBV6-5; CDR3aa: CASSSSETGTEAFF
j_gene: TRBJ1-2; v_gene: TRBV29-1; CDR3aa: CSAAGTDLTISGYTF
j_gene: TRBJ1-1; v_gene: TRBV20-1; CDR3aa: CSIRLLMNTEAFF
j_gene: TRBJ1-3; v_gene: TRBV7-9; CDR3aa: CATRGSSAIYF
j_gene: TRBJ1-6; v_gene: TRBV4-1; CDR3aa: CASNPVQNSETALHF
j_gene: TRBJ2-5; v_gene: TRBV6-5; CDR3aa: CASSNRDEQETQYF
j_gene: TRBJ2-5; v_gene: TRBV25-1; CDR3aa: CASSGWETQYF
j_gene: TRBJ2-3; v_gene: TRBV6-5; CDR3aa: CASNPSGGATDTQYF
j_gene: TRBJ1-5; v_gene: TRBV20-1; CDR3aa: CSASPRWRGITEQPQHF
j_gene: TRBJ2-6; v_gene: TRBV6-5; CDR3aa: CASSYSNSGANVLTF
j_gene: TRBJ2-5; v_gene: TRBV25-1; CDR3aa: CASSEWLAAAETQYF
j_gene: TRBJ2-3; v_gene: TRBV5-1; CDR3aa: CASSGLAVTDTQYF
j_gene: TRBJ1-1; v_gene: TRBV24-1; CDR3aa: CATSVTFNMNTEAFF
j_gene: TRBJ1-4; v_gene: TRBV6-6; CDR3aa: CASVTGTDNEKLFF
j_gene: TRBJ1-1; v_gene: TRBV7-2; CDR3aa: CASTEGAATEAFF
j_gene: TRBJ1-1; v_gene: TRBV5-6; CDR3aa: CASSLGRINSNTEAFF
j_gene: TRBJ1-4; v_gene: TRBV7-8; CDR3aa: CASSPGQGTNEKLFF
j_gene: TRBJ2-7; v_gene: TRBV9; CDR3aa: CASSVEGGEQYF
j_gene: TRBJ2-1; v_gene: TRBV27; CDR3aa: CASSLAAGTGLADDEQFF
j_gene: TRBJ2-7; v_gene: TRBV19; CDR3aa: CASSISPASEQYF
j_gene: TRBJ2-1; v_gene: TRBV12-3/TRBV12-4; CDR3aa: CASSPFGGGNEQFF
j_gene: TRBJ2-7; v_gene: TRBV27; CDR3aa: CASTLFPDRFNEQYF
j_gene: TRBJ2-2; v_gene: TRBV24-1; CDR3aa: CATSDLEGLGTGELFF
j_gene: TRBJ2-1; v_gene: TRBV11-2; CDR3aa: CASGGTGVLNEQFF
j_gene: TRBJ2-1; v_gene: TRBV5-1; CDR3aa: CASSFAGGQSEQFF
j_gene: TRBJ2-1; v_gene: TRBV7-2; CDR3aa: CASSPPLGERNGNEQFF
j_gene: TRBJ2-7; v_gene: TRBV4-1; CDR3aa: CASSQDGQYEQYF
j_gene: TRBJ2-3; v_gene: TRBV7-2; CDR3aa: CASSSGRGHTQYF
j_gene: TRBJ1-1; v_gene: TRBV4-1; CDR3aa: CASSQGWTEAFF
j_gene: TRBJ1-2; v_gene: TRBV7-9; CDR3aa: CASSLRSNYGYTF
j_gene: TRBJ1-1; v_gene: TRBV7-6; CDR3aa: CASSSGTDSNTEAFF
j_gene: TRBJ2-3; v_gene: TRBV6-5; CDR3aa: CASSYSSGESTDTQYF
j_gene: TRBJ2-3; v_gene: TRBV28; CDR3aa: CASSLTAGPDTQYF
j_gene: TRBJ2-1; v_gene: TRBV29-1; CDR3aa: CSVDRGVSSYNEQFF
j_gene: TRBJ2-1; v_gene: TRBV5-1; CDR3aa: CASSGTSGGASYNEQFF
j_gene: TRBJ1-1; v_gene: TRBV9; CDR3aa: CASSPRQTTNTEAFF
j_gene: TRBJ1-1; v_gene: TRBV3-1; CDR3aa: CASSPFGSTEAFF
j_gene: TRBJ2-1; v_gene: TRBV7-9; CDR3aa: CASTQGGDSSSYNEQFF
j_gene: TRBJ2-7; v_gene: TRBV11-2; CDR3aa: CASSSPLRGYEQYF
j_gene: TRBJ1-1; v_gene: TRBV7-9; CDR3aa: CASTVLGDTEAFF
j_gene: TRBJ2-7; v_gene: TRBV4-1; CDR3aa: CASSQDFWGSYEQYF
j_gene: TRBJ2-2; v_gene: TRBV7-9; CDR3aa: CASGGPTNTGELFF
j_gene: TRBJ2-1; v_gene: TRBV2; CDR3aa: CASSDSGEQFF
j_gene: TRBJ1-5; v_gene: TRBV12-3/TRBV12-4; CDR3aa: CASRQGSNQPQHF
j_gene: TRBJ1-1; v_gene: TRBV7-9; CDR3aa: CASSLVGREDTEAFF
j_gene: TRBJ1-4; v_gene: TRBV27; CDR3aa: CASSPRTGDRKLFF